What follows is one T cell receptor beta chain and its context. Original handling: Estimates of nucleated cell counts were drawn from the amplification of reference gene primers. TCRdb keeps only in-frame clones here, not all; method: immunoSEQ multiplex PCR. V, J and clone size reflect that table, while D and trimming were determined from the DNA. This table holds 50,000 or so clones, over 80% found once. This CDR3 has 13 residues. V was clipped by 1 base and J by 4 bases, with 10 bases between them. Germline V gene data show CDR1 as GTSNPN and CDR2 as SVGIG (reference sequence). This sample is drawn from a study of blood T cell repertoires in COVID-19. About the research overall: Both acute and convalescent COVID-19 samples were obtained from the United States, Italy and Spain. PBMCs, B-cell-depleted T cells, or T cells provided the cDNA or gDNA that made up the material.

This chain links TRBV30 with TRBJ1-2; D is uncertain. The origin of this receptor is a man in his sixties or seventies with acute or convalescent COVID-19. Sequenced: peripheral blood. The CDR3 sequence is CAWSGTGSYGYTF. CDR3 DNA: TGTGCCTGGAGTGGGACGGGATCCTATGGCTACACCTTC. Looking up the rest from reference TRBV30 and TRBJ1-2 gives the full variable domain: SQTIHQWPATLVQPVGSPLSLECTVEGTSNPNLYWYRQAAGRGLQLLFYSVGIGQISSEVPQNLSASRPQDRQFILSSKKLLLSDSGFYLCAWSGTGSYGYTFGSGTRLTVV.